This entry lists 27 T cell receptor beta chains sequenced from one sample in a study of shared clonotypes between healthy human individuals. Profiling relied on immunoSEQ multiplex PCR, and the TCRdb table lists in-frame clones only, not all of them. The sample lists 450,000 to 550,000 clones, less than 85% occurring once. Sample: PBMCs. These receptors originate from a woman aged 40 to 50 in good health. Some clones in this sample may be carry-over from other donors' samples.

The chain combines TRBV19 with TRBJ1-2; 7 bases are shared with TRBD1. V gave up 6 bases and J gave up 2 bases; unmatched junction bases: 9. CDR1 LNHDA and CDR2 SQIVND come from the germline V gene (reference sequence). The CDR3 loop spans 15 amino acids. CDR3 coding DNA: TGTGCCAGTAGCCCGGGACAGCCCTTCAACTATGGCTACACCTTC. Translated: CASSPGQPFNYGYTF.

The CDR3 coding sequence is TGCGCCAGCAGCCCGGACAGGGACCTTGGCTACACCTTC. It translates to CASSPDRDLGYTF. The chain employs TRBV5-1 and TRBJ1-2; 8 bases are a match to TRBD1. Per the germline V gene, CDR1 is SGHRS and CDR2 is YFSETQ. With V trimmed by 4 bases and J by 7 bases, 6 bases remained unmatched. The CDR3 length is 13 residues.

The J gene is TRBJ2-3, the V gene TRBV7-9, with 12 positions matching TRBD2. Germline V lookup: CDR1 SEHNR, CDR2 FQNEAQ (reference sequence). The CDR3 spans 17 residues. Losses at the gene ends were 5 bases for V and 2 bases for J; bases not matched to a gene: 8. CDR3: CASSPPSGRGDTDTQYF. CDR3 DNA sequence: TGTGCCAGCAGCCCCCCTAGCGGGAGGGGAGACACAGATACGCAGTATTTT.

V usage is TRBV28 and J usage is TRBJ2-5; D is undetermined. The ends were cut back, 1 base at V and 5 bases at J, with 14 bases in the middle. Looked up from germline, CDR1 is MDHEN and CDR2 is SYDVKM. This CDR3 comprises 15 residues. The CDR3 nucleotides read TGTGCCAGCAGTTTATTAGAGGACCAACCCGAGACCCAGTACTTC. Amino acids: CASSLLEDQPETQYF. Full variable domain (outside the CDR3, taken from reference TRBV28 and TRBJ2-5): DVKVTQSSRYLVKRTGEKVFLECVQDMDHENMFWYRQDPGLGLRLIYFSYDVKMKEKGDIPEGYSVSREKKERFSLILESASTNQTSMYLCASSLLEDQPETQYFGPGTRLLVL.

Comments on this clone: One end of the junction is discordant with germline, which a read error may explain. This sequence joins TRBV29-1 and TRBJ1-2, with 8 nucleotides matching TRBD1. The germline gives CDR1 SQVTM, CDR2 ANQGSEA. The CDR3 has 12 residues. CDR3 residues: CSVVAGGYGYAF. CDR3 sequence (DNA): TGCAGCGTTGTCGCAGGGGGCTATGGCTACGCCTTC. Full variable domain (rest looked up from reference TRBV29-1 and TRBJ1-2): SAVISQKPSRDICQRGTSLTIQCQVDSQVTMMFWYRQQPGQSLTLIATANQGSEATYESGFVIDKFPISRPNLTFSTLTVSNMSPEDSSIYLCSVVAGGYGYAFGSGTRLTVV.

The rearrangement links TRBV6-1 to TRBJ2-7; 8 positions match TRBD1. Germline V gives CDR1 MNHNS, CDR2 SASEGT. V was clipped by 5 bases and J by 0 bases; unmatched bases: 6. This CDR3 comprises 15 residues. CDR3 loop: CASSLDRVVSYEQYF. CDR3 coding DNA: TGTGCCAGCAGTTTGGACAGGGTGGTCTCCTACGAGCAGTACTTC.

This clone has a count of ten or more. The V and J genes are TRBV30 and TRBJ1-1; D uncertain. CDR3 length: 12 amino acids. Trimming took off 0 bases at V and 4 bases at J, with 6 bases between the two ends. Germline CDR1 reads GTSNPN; CDR2 reads SVGIG (reference sequence). In nucleotides, the CDR3 is TGTGCCTGGAGTGTAAGGCCCACTGAAGCTTTCTTT. It translates to CAWSVRPTEAFF.

As concerns this clone: A much larger clone lies a single base off, so this may be a read error. The chain has TRBV6-6 and TRBJ2-3; 7 nucleotides align to TRBD2. The CDR3 is 13 amino acids. V was pared by 6 bases and J by 1 base, with 1 base of the junction left unmatched. Germline assignment: CDR1 MNHNY and CDR2 SVGAGI (reference sequence). CDR3 bases: TGTGCCAGCAGCCGGGAGGGCACAGATACGCAGTATTTT. It translates to CASSREGTDTQYF.

The chain has TRBV19 and TRBJ2-5, with unresolved D. Germline V lookup: CDR1 LNHDA, CDR2 SQIVND (reference sequence). V dropped 2 bases and J dropped 1 base, with 5 bases sitting between them. The CDR3 totals 13 residues. The CDR3 DNA reads TGTGCCAGTAGTATAACAGTCCAAGAGACCCAGTACTTC. Amino acids: CASSITVQETQYF.

As for this clone: Other nucleotide sequences from this sample produce the same CDR3. The chain recombines TRBV28 with TRBJ1-3; 9 nucleotides line up with TRBD1. Per germline, CDR1 MDHEN and CDR2 SYDVKM. CDR3 size: 16 residues. Trimming removed 6 bases from V and 0 bases from J; junction bases left unmatched: 6. CDR3 amino acids: CASRSPGQGSGNTIYF. The CDR3, as DNA: TGTGCCAGCAGGTCGCCGGGACAGGGCTCTGGAAACACCATATATTTT.

The genes are TRBV28 and TRBJ1-2; TRBD1 agrees at 7 bases. Per the germline V gene, CDR1 is MDHEN and CDR2 is SYDVKM. CDR3 length: 15 residues. V shed 5 bases and J 5 bases; nucleotides not matched to a gene: 11. This CDR3 is CASSPGTARGYGYTF. CDR3 DNA sequence: TGTGCCAGCAGTCCCGGGACAGCGAGGGGTTATGGCTACACCTTC.

V usage is TRBV19 and J usage is TRBJ2-2; perhaps D is TRBD1 or TRBD2 (5 bases each). The V gene's germline CDR1 is LNHDA and CDR2 SQIVND (reference sequence). V lost 7 bases and J lost 1, with 16 bases in between. The CDR3 runs 16 residues. CDR3 amino acids: CASTPRDRGNTGELFF. The DNA of the CDR3 is TGTGCCAGTACTCCCCGGGACCGGGGGAACACCGGGGAGCTGTTTTTT.

V gene TRBV11-1 combines with J gene TRBJ2-5, with 9 bases lining up with TRBD1. The V segment lost 5 bases and the J segment 5 bases; nucleotides outside the gene matches: 6. The CDR3 covers 14 residues. Germline V gives CDR1 SGHAT, CDR2 FQDESV (reference sequence). This CDR3 is CASSPRTGVETQYF. CDR3 in DNA: TGTGCCAGCAGCCCCCGGACAGGGGTCGAGACCCAGTACTTC.

The chain carries TRBV4-2 and TRBJ2-7; maybe TRBD2 (5 bases). Germline loops: CDR1 LGHNA, CDR2 YNFKEQ. The CDR3 loop spans 15 amino acids. V lost 4 bases, J lost 1 base, and 14 bases lay in between. The DNA for the CDR3 is TGTGCCAGCAGCCGCCCCCAAACTAGTTCCTACGAGCAGTACTTC. This translates into CASSRPQTSSYEQYF.

This clone was seen at least ten times. CDR3 loop: CASSHWGLGYTGELFF. The CDR3 DNA follows: TGTGCCAGCAGCCACTGGGGACTAGGGTACACCGGGGAGCTGTTTTTT. V gene TRBV7-9 combines with J gene TRBJ2-2, with 8 bases aligning to TRBD2. Germline V CDR1 and CDR2: SEHNR, FQNEAQ (reference sequence). The CDR3 runs to 16 residues. The J segment lost 3 bases and the V segment lost 5 bases, leaving 8 bases of the junction unmatched.

This chain connects TRBV5-1 to TRBJ1-6, with TRBD1 matching 9 bases. CDR3 length: 14 amino acids. Germline CDR1 and CDR2: SGHRS and YFSETQ. V was clipped by 4 bases and J by 10 bases; unmatched bases: 6. The DNA of the CDR3 is TGCGCCAGCAGCCCGGGACAGGGTGGGTCACCCCTCCACTTT. This codes for CASSPGQGGSPLHF.

The chain recombines TRBV29-1 with TRBJ2-3; no definite D call. CDR3 size: 11 residues. Germline lookup yields CDR1 SQVTM and CDR2 ANQGSEA. V was trimmed by 1 base and J by 5 bases, leaving 4 bases between them. CDR3 in DNA: TGCAGCGTTGAAGCCGGAGATACGCAGTATTTT. Its translation: CSVEAGDTQYF.

The CDR3 is CAITKDRGLHGYTF. In DNA form, the CDR3 reads TGTGCCATCACCAAGGACAGGGGGCTCCATGGCTACACCTTC. The chain recombines TRBV10-3 with TRBJ1-2, with TRBD1 identical over 11 bases. The V gene's germline CDR1 is ENHRY and CDR2 SYGVKD. The ends lost 7 bases at V and 6 bases at J; junction bases unmatched: 7. This CDR3 contains 14 residues.

The rearrangement links TRBV4-3 to TRBJ1-4; TRBD1 might be the D (6 bases). This CDR3 is built from 17 residues. V lost 1 base to trimming and J lost 0 bases, with 12 bases between them. Per germline, CDR1 LGHNA and CDR2 YSLEER. In nucleotides, the CDR3 is TGCGCCAGCAGCCAAGGAGCAGGGGTGACAACTAATGAAAAACTGTTTTTT. Amino acid sequence: CASSQGAGVTTNEKLFF.

This chain joins TRBV30 and TRBJ1-6, with 8 bases matching TRBD1. The ends lost 3 bases at V and 3 bases at J; junction bases unmatched: 4. There are 15 residues in the CDR3. In germline, CDR1 is GTSNPN, CDR2 SVGIG (reference sequence). The CDR3 here is CAWRPDRGYNSPLHF. The DNA for the CDR3 is TGTGCCTGGAGACCCGACAGGGGCTATAATTCACCCCTCCACTTT. Using reference TRBV30 and TRBJ1-6 for the parts outside the CDR3, the full variable domain is SQTIHQWPATLVQPVGSPLSLECTVEGTSNPNLYWYRQAAGRGLQLLFYSVGIGQISSEVPQNLSASRPQDRQFILSSKKLLLSDSGFYLCAWRPDRGYNSPLHFGNGTRLTVT.

This chain connects TRBV11-2 to TRBJ2-1; weak D call: TRBD1 (5 bases). The CDR3 extends over 14 amino acids. Germline V gene lookup returns CDR1 SGHAT and CDR2 FQNNGV. The germline V and J ends were trimmed by 0 bases and 11 bases, with 14 bases remaining between them. In DNA, the CDR3 is TGTGCCAGCAGCTTAGATCGGGCAGGGCCTAAGCAGTTCTTC. Residues: CASSLDRAGPKQFF.

This clone was seen only once. The V gene is TRBV6-5, the J gene TRBJ2-4; perhaps TRBD1 as D (5 bases). V gave up 2 bases and J gave up 5 bases, with 10 bases separating them. This CDR3 is 14 amino acids long. Germline V gene sequence: CDR1 MNHEY, CDR2 SVGAGI. This CDR3 reads CASSYGRAENIQYF. DNA of the CDR3: TGTGCCAGCAGTTACGGCAGGGCCGAAAACATTCAGTACTTC.

The chain is built from TRBV7-2 and TRBJ2-7; 7 nucleotides agree with TRBD1. CDR3 length: 16 amino acids. Germline lookup yields CDR1 SGHTA and CDR2 FQGNSA. V trimming: 1 base; J trimming: 4 bases; junction bases outside the gene matches: 10. CDR3 protein: CASSLEYSRGRYEQYF. CDR3 coding DNA: TGTGCCAGCAGCTTAGAGTATTCGAGGGGGCGGTACGAGCAGTACTTC.

The rearrangement uses TRBV5-6 and TRBJ2-7, with D possibly being TRBD2 (7 bases). Per the germline V gene, CDR1 is SGHDT and CDR2 is YYEEEE. V gave up 6 bases and J gave up 3 bases, with 16 bases separating them. The CDR3 runs to 14 residues. The CDR3 loop is CASNKRDTYYEQYF. The CDR3 nucleotides are TGTGCCAGCAACAAGCGGGACACTTACTACGAGCAGTACTTC.

The chain carries TRBV2 and TRBJ1-5; D not certain. Germline CDR1 SNHLY, CDR2 FYNNEI. Trimming pared 6 bases from V and 9 bases from J, leaving 15 bases between. This CDR3 has 13 amino acids. The CDR3 loop reads CASRVDGIMPQHF. The CDR3 nucleotides read TGTGCCAGCAGAGTGGACGGGATCATGCCCCAGCATTTT. The full variable domain, its missing parts supplied by reference TRBV2 and TRBJ1-5, is EPEVTQTPSHQVTQMGQEVILRCVPISNHLYFYWYRQILGQKVEFLVSFYNNEISEKSEIFDDQFSVERPDGSNFTLKIRSTKLEDSAMYFCASRVDGIMPQHFGDGTRLSIL.

The chain couples TRBV4-1 to TRBJ2-1, with TRBD1 matching over 8 bases. Germline V CDR1 and CDR2: MGHRA, YSYEKL. With V trimmed by 3 bases and J by 8 bases, 6 bases remained unmatched. This CDR3 is built from 14 residues. The CDR3 coding sequence is TGCGCCAGCAGCCACTCCGGACAGGGAGATGAGCAGTTCTTC. Residues: CASSHSGQGDEQFF.

The genes are TRBV19 and TRBJ2-7; 10 bases map to TRBD2. The CDR3 totals 15 residues. V dropped 4 bases and J dropped 7; count of bases not matched to a gene: 10. The V gene's germline CDR1 is LNHDA and CDR2 SQIVND (reference sequence). In DNA form, the CDR3 reads TGTGCCAGTAGTAAGGGACTAGCGAGAGGCACTGAGCAGTACTTC. Its protein is CASSKGLARGTEQYF. The variable domain in full, with the rest retrieved from reference TRBV19 and TRBJ2-7, is DGGITQSPKYLFRKEGQNVTLSCEQNLNHDAMYWYRQDPGQGLRLIYYSQIVNDFQKGDIAEGYSVSREKKESFPLTVTSAQKNPTAFYLCASSKGLARGTEQYFGPGTRLTVT.